These T cell receptor beta chains were read from a single sample in a study of T-cell memory formation after mild COVID-19. TCRdb reprocessed the 5' RACE reads with MiXCR, giving one entry per CDR3 protein. The sample lists a few hundred thousand distinct CDR3 sequences, roughly 19% occurring once. The sample taken for sequencing was PBMCs or a T cell subset sorted from them (not recorded which). The origin of the receptors is a man aged 18-30 years who had mild COVID-19 (a few samples of this study predate the infection). Cell type and time point are not known. CDR3s include the opening cysteine and the closing phenylalanine or tryptophan. Each record gives: D gene, clone size, V gene, J gene, CDR3 protein, CDR3 DNA. The D gene is left open where the match is weak. Rows may omit the clone size; those that give it use once, few, many or a size class.

D gene: -
clone size: -
V gene: TRBV28
J gene: TRBJ1-5
CDR3 protein: CASSFAQGRQPQHF
CDR3 DNA: TGTGCCAGCAGTTTCGCTCAGGGTAGACAGCCCCAGCATTTT

D gene: TRBD1
clone size: -
V gene: TRBV28
J gene: TRBJ1-2
CDR3 protein: CASSLYRGGGYTF
CDR3 DNA: TGTGCCAGCAGTTTATACAGGGGAGGTGGCTACACCTTC

D gene: -
clone size: -
V gene: TRBV7-8
J gene: TRBJ2-7
CDR3 protein: CASSPGRTRTYEQYF
CDR3 DNA: TGTGCCAGCAGCCCCGGGCGGACAAGAACCTACGAGCAGTACTTC

D gene: -
clone size: -
V gene: TRBV7-9
J gene: TRBJ1-1
CDR3 protein: CASSLFGGGDGTEAFF
CDR3 DNA: TGTGCCAGCAGCTTGTTCGGCGGGGGGGATGGCACTGAAGCTTTCTTT

D gene: -
clone size: -
V gene: TRBV27
J gene: TRBJ1-6
CDR3 protein: CASRRGRLNSPLHF
CDR3 DNA: TGTGCCAGCAGACGAGGGCGTTTGAATTCACCCCTCCACTTT

D gene: -
clone size: -
V gene: TRBV19
J gene: TRBJ1-1
CDR3 protein: CASSSIGEALYNTEAFF
CDR3 DNA: TGTGCCAGTAGTTCCATCGGGGAGGCTCTTTATAACACTGAAGCTTTCTTT

D gene: -
clone size: -
V gene: TRBV24-1
J gene: TRBJ2-1
CDR3 protein: CATAPGGGANYNEQFF
CDR3 DNA: TGTGCCACCGCTCCCGGTGGGGGGGCGAACTACAATGAGCAGTTCTTC

D gene: -
clone size: many
V gene: TRBV5-1
J gene: TRBJ2-1
CDR3 protein: CASSLVDSSYNEQFF
CDR3 DNA: TGCGCCAGCAGCTTGGTAGATAGCTCCTACAATGAGCAGTTCTTC

D gene: -
clone size: -
V gene: TRBV10-2
J gene: TRBJ1-1
CDR3 protein: CASSLGATSTEAFF
CDR3 DNA: TGCGCCAGCAGTCTAGGGGCGACGTCCACTGAAGCTTTCTTT

D gene: -
clone size: few
V gene: TRBV5-5
J gene: TRBJ2-7
CDR3 protein: CASSRVSGDYEQYF
CDR3 DNA: TGTGCCAGCAGTCGGGTGTCAGGGGATTACGAGCAGTACTTC

D gene: TRBD2
clone size: -
V gene: TRBV27
J gene: TRBJ2-3
CDR3 protein: CASSSRTLAGLTDTQYF
CDR3 DNA: TGTGCCAGCAGTTCCCGGACCTTAGCGGGACTCACGGATACGCAGTATTTT

D gene: TRBD1
clone size: few
V gene: TRBV3-1
J gene: TRBJ2-5
CDR3 protein: CASSLGRDRGSETQYF
CDR3 DNA: TGTGCCAGCAGCCTAGGAAGGGACAGGGGGTCGGAGACCCAGTACTTC

D gene: -
clone size: -
V gene: TRBV5-1
J gene: TRBJ2-2
CDR3 protein: CASSLEGLVTGELFF
CDR3 DNA: TGCGCCAGCAGCTTGGAGGGGTTGGTCACCGGGGAGCTGTTTTTT

D gene: -
clone size: few
V gene: TRBV4-3
J gene: TRBJ1-2
CDR3 protein: CASSQAVSGNYGYTF
CDR3 DNA: TGCGCCAGCAGCCAAGCGGTTTCAGGGAACTATGGCTACACCTTC

D gene: -
clone size: few
V gene: TRBV4-1
J gene: TRBJ2-6
CDR3 protein: CASSRKPGRVSGANVLTF
CDR3 DNA: TGCGCCAGCAGCCGGAAGCCGGGACGGGTCTCTGGGGCCAACGTCCTGACTTTC

D gene: -
clone size: -
V gene: TRBV7-2
J gene: TRBJ2-1
CDR3 protein: CASTRSRSVIGNEQFF
CDR3 DNA: TGTGCCAGCACCCGATCCAGGAGTGTTATCGGCAATGAGCAGTTCTTC

D gene: -
clone size: -
V gene: TRBV18
J gene: TRBJ2-5
CDR3 protein: CASSPPGLTQYF
CDR3 DNA: TGTGCCAGCTCACCACCCGGGTTGACCCAGTACTTC

D gene: -
clone size: few
V gene: TRBV7-8
J gene: TRBJ2-3
CDR3 protein: CASTNPGTSTDTQYF
CDR3 DNA: TGTGCCAGCACCAACCCAGGGACTAGCACAGATACGCAGTATTTT

D gene: -
clone size: -
V gene: TRBV7-2
J gene: TRBJ1-1
CDR3 protein: CASIQSRGIGTEAFF
CDR3 DNA: TGTGCCAGCATCCAAAGTCGGGGAATCGGCACTGAAGCTTTCTTT

D gene: TRBD1
clone size: few
V gene: TRBV5-1
J gene: TRBJ2-7
CDR3 protein: CASSPAPDRFYEQYF
CDR3 DNA: TGCGCCAGCAGCCCAGCACCGGACAGGTTTTACGAGCAGTACTTC

D gene: -
clone size: -
V gene: TRBV15
J gene: TRBJ1-5
CDR3 protein: CATSRRDNRPQHF
CDR3 DNA: TGTGCCACCAGCAGACGTGACAATCGGCCCCAGCATTTT

D gene: TRBD1
clone size: -
V gene: TRBV3-1
J gene: TRBJ1-2
CDR3 protein: CASSLRTGTYGYTF
CDR3 DNA: TGTGCCAGCAGCCTTAGGACAGGCACCTATGGCTACACCTTC

D gene: -
clone size: -
V gene: TRBV20-1
J gene: TRBJ2-7
CDR3 protein: CSARDSAGNPYEQYF
CDR3 DNA: TGCAGTGCTAGAGATTCGGCAGGGAATCCCTACGAGCAGTACTTC

D gene: TRBD1
clone size: few
V gene: TRBV4-1
J gene: TRBJ2-5
CDR3 protein: CASSQEGVGQGTETQYF
CDR3 DNA: TGCGCCAGCAGCCAAGAAGGTGTGGGACAGGGGACGGAGACCCAGTACTTC

D gene: TRBD2
clone size: few
V gene: TRBV11-2
J gene: TRBJ2-3
CDR3 protein: CASSIGLAGVTDTQYF
CDR3 DNA: TGTGCCAGCAGTATCGGACTAGCGGGGGTCACAGATACGCAGTATTTT

D gene: -
clone size: few
V gene: TRBV18
J gene: TRBJ2-5
CDR3 protein: CASSPVQGETQYF
CDR3 DNA: TGTGCCAGCTCACCGGTACAGGGAGAGACCCAGTACTTC

D gene: -
clone size: few
V gene: TRBV5-1
J gene: TRBJ1-3
CDR3 protein: CASSLNYGTSSGNTIYF
CDR3 DNA: TGCGCCAGCAGCTTGAATTACGGGACTAGCTCTGGAAACACCATATATTTT

D gene: -
clone size: -
V gene: TRBV28
J gene: TRBJ2-5
CDR3 protein: CASSLNRRETQYF
CDR3 DNA: TGTGCCAGCAGTTTGAATAGGCGGGAGACCCAGTACTTC

D gene: -
clone size: -
V gene: TRBV5-1
J gene: TRBJ1-3
CDR3 protein: CASSFPGTGNTIYF
CDR3 DNA: TGCGCCAGCAGCTTCCCAGGGACTGGAAACACCATATATTTT

D gene: TRBD1
clone size: few
V gene: TRBV4-3
J gene: TRBJ1-4
CDR3 protein: CASSPRTGTNEKLFF
CDR3 DNA: TGCGCCAGCAGCCCTCGGACAGGAACTAATGAAAAACTGTTTTTT